This TCR beta chain emerged from a study of blood T cells in healthy people across ages (dated by TCRdb to about 2015). A note on the overall study: In model experiments, roughly one uniquely barcoded TCR beta cDNA molecule per two T cells was captured by template switching. The donors were split into four age groups: young (average 16 years), middle-aged (roughly 39), aged (about 62) and long-lived (about 74). To avoid experimental bias, donors of different ages were distributed randomly across sequencing lanes. Using deep sequencing normalized with unique cDNA molecular identifiers, the study measured how TCR beta repertoire diversity changes with age. For two donors (one aged 18 to 30 and one aged 80 or older), the study analyzed two additional independent replicas of 1 million unique cDNA reads from the same blood draw.

The library was obtained by 5' RACE. TCRdb lists the instrument as Illumina HiSeq 2500. A second roughly 6 to 12 cycle PCR used a sample-barcoded 5' primer and a J-beta primer mix. A template-switch 5' adaptor carrying 12 random nucleotides introduced a unique molecular identifier onto each TCR beta cDNA molecule. Each sample yielded at least 2.5 million CDR3-containing paired-end reads. First-strand cDNA synthesis was performed from all RNA using the Mint cDNA synthesis kit, with priming by a TRBC-specific oligonucleotide. All cDNA was treated with uracil-DNA glycosylase and then went through a first 18-cycle PCR with the universal primers M1SS and BC2_uni_R. On the authors' methods: Normalization of each sample was performed by random selection of 1 million high-quality reads, each carrying a distinct molecular identifier. Instead of being binned into consensus sequences, reads with shared molecular identifiers were discarded. CDR3 identification, clonotype clustering and error correction used MiTCR with a Q25 quality threshold and the strictest error-elimination algorithm. A nonparametric unseen species model with Euler transformation was used to estimate lower-bound total TCR beta diversity. Through fastp at Q25 and MiXCR, TCRdb rebuilt clones from the public reads, retaining in-frame beta chains. A single entry per CDR3 protein holds the most common genes and DNA from its merged rows. These V and J calls are TCRdb output, not the study's own analysis. The sample data list roughly 2 million distinct CDR3 sequences, and about 50% of these were observed just once. The ten largest clones take up approximately 2.1% of the sample.

V gives up 7 bases and J gives up 2 bases, and the segment between their germline ends measures 17 bases. CDR1 and CDR2, looked up from the germline V gene, are MDHEN and SYDVKM. The CDR3 runs 15 residues from the cysteine to the phenylalanine. Only CDR3 DNA is held: 45 bases, read in frame from base 1. As regards this clonotype: The antigen it recognizes is unknown. Nothing much larger sits one base from this clone, and base qualities are not available.

General study outcomes and caveats: The CMV infection status of donors was not known, potentially confounding age-related changes in expanded clonotypes. Estimates of total diversity from one million sequenced T cells were regarded as lower bounds and underestimates. A strong correlation was found between observed TCR beta diversity and the percentage of naive T cells measured by flow cytometry. The long-lived group showed more naive CD4+ T cells, fewer expanded clones and increased TCR diversity than the aged group, suggesting age selection. Observed TCR beta diversity per million T cells fell roughly linearly with age, and a significant reduction was already apparent by age approximately 41. Because profiling used bulk unsorted PBMCs, naive and antigen-experienced compartments could not be compared conclusively.

The roughly 37 donors, aged roughly 6 to 95 years, were systemically healthy Caucasian individuals from Russia. Approximately 11 milliliters of peripheral blood were drawn from each donor into EDTA-treated Vacutainer tubes. Ficoll-Paque density-gradient centrifugation was used to isolate PBMCs, with at least 7 million per sample. Total RNA, at least 6 micrograms per sample, was extracted from PBMCs with Trizol reagent. For every donor, an aliquot of PBMCs went through flow cytometry to measure the percentages of naive CD45RAhigh/CD27high T cells. The sequencing sample was made of blood. The receptor chain draws on TRBV28 and TRBJ1-1, and possibly TRBD1, on 5 matching bases. The receptor comes from a woman aged 40-49 years in good health. The CDR3 reads CASTRREGKNTEAFF. Read as DNA, the sequence is TGTGCCAGCACCCGACGGGAGGGGAAAAACACTGAAGCTTTCTTT.